This T cell receptor beta chain was sequenced during a study of T cell responses to AZD1222 COVID-19 vaccine. Points from the study as a whole: Among spike-specific TCRs, nearly half reportedly target unmutated variant regions. Baseline antibody screening turned up just 6 or 7 seropositive AZD1222 recipients.

Some clones are missing from TCRdb's copy, which holds only in-frame ones; the method was immunoSEQ multiplex PCR. The table lists around 130,000 clones, 70% to 90% of them singletons. Of note for this clone: The antigen is undetermined.

Source: peripheral blood, taken 28 days after the second AZD1222 dose. This receptor was taken from an adult who received the AZD1222 COVID-19 vaccine.

As DNA, the CDR3 is TGTGCCTCCTTGGGTAGGGGGCCGGGTCAGCCCCAGCATTTT. It encodes CASLGRGPGQPQHF. This chain links TRBV6-5 with TRBJ1-5, with 7 positions matching TRBD1. J was trimmed by 6 bases and V by 11 bases; bases with no gene match: 13. The CDR3 runs 14 residues. Germline assignment: CDR1 MNHEY and CDR2 SVGAGI.